One sample yielded the 26 T cell receptor beta chains listed below, sequenced in a study of metastatic and nonmetastatic thyroid tumors. Thyroid surgery was performed in patients who had received no treatment beforehand. TCRdb used MiXCR to call clones anew from the PCR reads. The table includes fewer than 40,000 clones, approximately 17% detected once. Input material: tumor tissue. The receptors derive from a female donor with papillary thyroid cancer or a benign thyroid nodule (not recorded which). Some clones in this sample may be carry-over from other donors' samples.

This clone was seen repeatedly, ten times or more. The chain is built from TRBV5-6 and TRBJ2-2; D is unresolved. This CDR3 has 15 amino acids. The ends were cut back, 1 base at V and 4 bases at J, with 11 bases in the middle. Germline V gives CDR1 SGHDT, CDR2 YYEEEE. The CDR3 nucleotides read TGTGCCAGCAGCTTGCTCGATACCCCCACCGGGGAGCTGTTTTTT. It translates to CASSLLDTPTGELFF.

This clone was seen ten or more times. The rearrangement links TRBV10-1 to TRBJ2-2; 7 bases line up with TRBD1. Germline trimming cut 3 bases from V and 5 bases from J; bases unmatched to any gene: 3. Germline assignment: CDR1 WNHNN and CDR2 SYGVQD (reference sequence). The CDR3 totals 14 residues. CDR3 in amino acids: CASSEGGLTGELFF. Here the CDR3 DNA reads TGCGCCAGCAGTGAAGGGGGCTTGACCGGGGAGCTGTTTTTT.

This chain connects TRBV12-3 or TRBV12-4 to TRBJ1-1, with D unclear. V lost 1 base and J lost 1, with 4 bases in between. The CDR3 contains 13 residues. CDR3 sequence reads: CASSLGANTEAFF. Written as DNA, the CDR3 is TGTGCCAGCAGTTTAGGGGCGAACACTGAAGCTTTCTTT.

This clone counts as medium-sized (0.01 to 0.1%). V is TRBV6-1 and J is TRBJ2-7, with D perhaps TRBD2 (5 bases). CDR1 and CDR2 from the germline V gene are MNHNS and SASEGT. The V end lost 6 bases, the J end lost 0 bases, and 15 bases lay between the germline ends. The CDR3 has 15 residues. CDR3 sequence: CASRPLAGLSYEQYF. CDR3 coding DNA: TGTGCCAGCAGACCACTGGCGGGCCTCTCCTACGAGCAGTACTTC.

This chain joins TRBV4-2 and TRBJ2-3; TRBD2 matches 7 bases. Losses at the gene ends were 0 bases for V and 0 bases for J; bases not matched to a gene: 6. Per germline, CDR1 LGHNA and CDR2 YNFKEQ. The CDR3 spans 17 residues. The CDR3 loop is CASSQDGLAASTDTQYF. The CDR3 region has the DNA TGTGCCAGCAGCCAAGATGGTCTAGCGGCTAGCACAGATACGCAGTATTTT.

Details on this clone: A read error is possible here, since a much larger clone lies one base away. Other DNA sequences from this sample encode an identical CDR3 as well. The chain links TRBV20-1 to TRBJ2-3; a possible D gene is TRBD2 (7 bases). CDR1 DFQATT and CDR2 SNEGSKA come from the germline V gene (reference sequence). This CDR3 contains 14 residues. CDR3 in amino acids: CSASPGGGTDTQYF. In DNA form, the CDR3 reads TGCAGTGCTAGTCCTGGCGGGGGCACGGATACGCAGTATTTT.

This clone is judged medium-sized. The rearrangement links TRBV24-1 to TRBJ1-2, with 7 bases identical to TRBD1. Germline V gives CDR1 KGHDR, CDR2 SFDVKD. V was clipped by 3 bases and J by 7 bases; unmatched bases: 7. The CDR3 consists of 14 residues. The CDR3 reads CATSDPGGITGYTF. CDR3 nucleotides: TGTGCCACCAGTGATCCAGGGGGAATAACTGGCTACACCTTC.

V is TRBV11-2 and J is TRBJ2-7; D may match TRBD1 or TRBD2 (5 bases each). Germline V gene lookup returns CDR1 SGHAT and CDR2 FQNNGV. This CDR3 has 17 amino acids. The V and J ends lost 5 bases and 5 bases respectively, with 25 bases between them. CDR3 nucleotides: TGTGCCAGCAGCCCGTGGGGGAAGGCTGGAGGTGGGCACGAGCAGTACTTC. This gives the protein CASSPWGKAGGGHEQYF.

The chain joins TRBV7-3 to TRBJ1-6; D is perhaps TRBD1 (5 bases). Trimming pared 2 bases from V and 9 bases from J, leaving 11 bases between. The CDR3 has 14 amino acids. Germline CDR1 is SGHTA and CDR2 is FQGTGA. The CDR3 nucleotides read TGTGCCAGCAGCTTAGGGGGAGGGACTTCACCCCTCCACTTT. Protein: CASSLGGGTSPLHF.

This clone was observed many times. The V gene is TRBV14, the J gene TRBJ1-1, with TRBD1 identical over 8 bases. The CDR3 is 14 amino acids. Germline CDR1 and CDR2: SGHDN and FVKESK. The V segment lost 0 bases and the J segment 6 bases; nucleotides outside the gene matches: 3. This CDR3 is CASSQDRGRAEAFF. The DNA for the CDR3 is TGTGCCAGCAGCCAAGACAGGGGGCGAGCTGAAGCTTTCTTT.

At least ten counts were recorded for this clone. This chain uses TRBV30 with TRBJ2-1; 9 positions agree with TRBD1. V dropped 1 base and J dropped 8; count of bases not matched to a gene: 9. The CDR3 has 15 residues. Germline CDR1 is GTSNPN and CDR2 is SVGIG (reference sequence). CDR3 nucleotide sequence: TGTGCCTGGAGTGGGGACAGGGTTAGAGGGCATGAGCAGTTCTTC. It encodes CAWSGDRVRGHEQFF.

This rearrangement joins TRBV7-9 to TRBJ2-7; D ambiguous. The CDR3 length is 15 residues. The germline gives CDR1 SEHNR, CDR2 FQNEAQ (reference sequence). The germline V and J ends were trimmed by 5 bases and 3 bases, with 17 bases remaining between them. The CDR3 nucleotides are TGTGCCAGCAGCCGTACAGCGAATTCTTACTACGAGCAGTACTTC. It yields the protein CASSRTANSYYEQYF.

The rearrangement joins TRBV20-1 to TRBJ2-7, with D perhaps TRBD1 (6 bases). From germline, CDR1 is DFQATT and CDR2 SNEGSKA (reference sequence). The CDR3 has 12 residues. Trimming removed 6 bases from V and 10 bases from J, with 19 bases in between. The CDR3 region has the DNA TGCAGTGCGCCCGGGACACCCTCCGCCCAGTACTTC. Translated, it gives CSAPGTPSAQYF.

The gene calls are TRBV12-3 or TRBV12-4 and TRBJ2-1, with D perhaps TRBD2 (5 bases). CDR3 length equals 12 residues. V was trimmed by 7 bases and J by 9 bases, leaving 13 bases between them. The CDR3 loop reads CASITPGGEQFF. CDR3 DNA: TGTGCCAGCATCACCCCCGGAGGTGAGCAGTTCTTC.

This clone was seen repeatedly, ten times or more. The V call is TRBV20-1, the J call TRBJ2-5; 8 positions agree with TRBD1. The CDR3 length is 13 residues. After removal of 4 bases from V and 5 bases from J, the junction contained 6 bases not matched to a gene. Germline CDR1 and CDR2: DFQATT and SNEGSKA (reference sequence). CDR3 amino acids: CSAIQGAEETQYF. In DNA form, the CDR3 reads TGCAGTGCTATTCAGGGGGCCGAGGAGACCCAGTACTTC.

This clone has just a few counts. This may stem from a read error, because a much larger clone lies one nucleotide away. The V call is TRBV10-1, the J call TRBJ2-3; possibly TRBD1 for D (5 bases). The CDR3 has 11 residues. Looked up from germline, CDR1 is WNHNN and CDR2 is SYGVQD (reference sequence). Here the CDR3 reads CASIETEKQYF. The CDR3 nucleotides read TGCGCCAGCATTGAGACAGAAAAGCAGTATTTT.

The chain uses TRBV20-1 and TRBJ2-3; 9 bases fit TRBD1. This CDR3 contains 16 residues. Germline V CDR1 and CDR2: DFQATT, SNEGSKA (reference sequence). V was pared by 1 base and J by 1 base, with 6 bases of the junction left unmatched. The CDR3 spells CSARVSTGGRTDTQYF. The CDR3 coding sequence is TGCAGTGCTAGAGTTTCGACAGGGGGACGCACAGATACGCAGTATTTT.

On this clone: A much larger clonotype is one base distant, so this may be a read error. The rearrangement uses TRBV29-1 and TRBJ1-2; TRBD1 might be the D (6 bases). V shed 4 bases and J shed 6 bases, with 18 bases lying between them. Germline loops: CDR1 SQVTM, CDR2 ANQGSEA. This CDR3 comprises 14 residues. CDR3 region: CSVGRTVIRDGYTF. CDR3 DNA: TGCAGCGTTGGTCGGACAGTCATTAGGGATGGCTACACCTTC. Supplemented by reference TRBV29-1 and TRBJ1-2, the full variable domain reads SAVISQKPSRDICQRGTSLTIQCQVDSQVTMMFWYRQQPGQSLTLIATANQGSEATYESGFVIDKFPISRPNLTFSTLTVSNMSPEDSSIYLCSVGRTVIRDGYTFGSGTRLTVV.

This clone was observed many times. The chain is built from TRBV4-2 and TRBJ1-3; D is ambiguous. Trimming took 1 base from V and 0 from J, leaving 16 bases between them. The germline CDR1 and CDR2 sequences are LGHNA and YNFKEQ. The CDR3 runs to 18 residues. CDR3 DNA sequence: TGTGCCAGCAGCCAAGGTGGTCCGCTGAACTTCTCTGGAAACACCATATATTTT. Protein: CASSQGGPLNFSGNTIYF.

This clone was recorded a few times. The chain joins TRBV6-1 to TRBJ2-1, with 7 nucleotides matching TRBD1. V trimming: 2 bases; J trimming: 1 base; junction bases outside the gene matches: 5. The CDR3 has 16 amino acids. CDR1 MNHNS and CDR2 SASEGT come from the germline V gene. CDR3 DNA sequence: TGTGCCAGCAGTGAAATCGGCAGGGGGTCCTACAATGAGCAGTTCTTC. Amino acid sequence: CASSEIGRGSYNEQFF.

This clone occurred a few times. Other DNA sequences in the sample encode the same CDR3. The rearrangement joins TRBV12-3 or TRBV12-4 to TRBJ2-1, with 11 bases matching TRBD2. The CDR3 sequence is 15 residues long. V shed 6 bases and J 9 bases; nucleotides not matched to a gene: 10. The CDR3 is CASSRRGLAGGEQFF. CDR3 in DNA: TGTGCCAGCAGCCGGCGTGGCCTAGCGGGGGGTGAGCAGTTCTTC.

Note on this clone: This could be a read error, since a much larger clone is one nucleotide away. The same CDR3 also results from other DNA sequences found in this sample. The chain has TRBV29-1 and TRBJ2-3; TRBD1 is a possible D gene (6 bases). This CDR3 is built from 14 residues. V was cut by 4 bases and J by 4 bases, with 15 bases left in between. CDR1 and CDR2 from the germline V gene are SQVTM and ANQGSEA. The CDR3 nucleotides read TGCAGCGTTGCGGCAGGTGGGGGCCCAGATACGCAGTATTTT. Its protein product is CSVAAGGGPDTQYF.

This clone showed up many times. This chain links TRBV11-3 with TRBJ1-6; D not certain. The CDR3 spans 13 residues. CDR1 is SGHNT and CDR2 is YENEEA in the germline V gene. V was trimmed by 0 bases and J by 10 bases, leaving 7 bases between them. The CDR3 bases are TGTGCCAGCAGCTTAGAGGACGGCTCACCCCTCCACTTT. Its translation: CASSLEDGSPLHF.

This clone was observed a few times. The rearrangement links TRBV5-1 to TRBJ2-7; D not resolved. The CDR3 runs to 14 residues. V lost 5 bases to trimming and J lost 1 base, with 13 bases between them. Germline CDR1 is SGHRS and CDR2 is YFSETQ. The CDR3 DNA follows: TGCGCCAGCAGGCTCCGTTACAGTTCCTACGAGCAGTACTTC. This gives the protein CASRLRYSSYEQYF.

This clone was observed many times. The CDR3 region is CASSPTPAEQYF. CDR3 DNA: TGCGCCAGCAGCCCTACCCCTGCCGAGCAGTACTTC. The rearrangement uses TRBV5-1 and TRBJ2-7; no clear D gene. V lost 4 bases and J 6 bases, leaving 11 bases between the germline ends. CDR1 and CDR2 (germline): SGHRS, YFSETQ. There are 12 residues in the CDR3.

Turning to this clone: A much more abundant neighbour one base away suggests this may be a read error. Within the sample, other DNA sequences also encode this same CDR3. This chain links TRBV15 with TRBJ2-1; unclear D gene. CDR1 LNHNV and CDR2 YYDKDF come from the germline V gene (reference sequence). The CDR3 is 17 amino acids. Written as DNA, the CDR3 is TGCGCCACCAGCAGAGAGTCCGTGGGGTGGACGCTTACGGAGCAGTTCTTC. Its translation: CATSRESVGWTLTEQFF.